Listed here are 22 T cell receptor beta chains from one sample, sequenced in a study of vaccination effects on CD4 cells after COVID-19 (dated by TCRdb to between 2020 and 2023). The ViraFEST assay stimulated PBMC with viral peptide pools and then used TCR sequencing to identify antigen-specific CD4+ T cell clonotypes by expansion. After 10 to 11 days of culture, CD4+ T cells were isolated with the EasySep CD4+ T cell isolation kit. Healthy vaccine recipients had no prior SARS-CoV-2 infection, confirmed by negative nucleocapsid antibodies before and after vaccination. Preparation of the library involved the immunoSEQ multiplex PCR assay. TCRdb took over this immuneACCESS table, retaining in-frame rearrangements with V and J assigned. Such tables are incomplete; in checked studies, under half of the missing clones stem from an unresolved V gene, and the remainder is unexplained. The sample table holds 30,000 to 45,000 clones, of which about two thirds were seen once. 20% to 25% of the sample comes from the top ten.

Their cognate antigens are unknown. This sample comprised CD4+ T cells from PBMCs cultured with SARS-CoV-2 spike peptides, obtained before COVID-19 vaccination. What the cell subset or site label conveys for this sample: SARS-CoV-2 spike overlapping peptide pool stimulation. The receptors were gathered from a human donor who received a COVID-19 vaccine.

This chain links TRBV6-2 or TRBV6-3 with TRBJ1-2, with D unresolved. The ends were cut back, 2 bases at V and 4 bases at J, with 8 bases in the middle. This CDR3 has 13 residues. Per germline, CDR1 MNHEY and CDR2 SVGEGT. The CDR3 DNA reads TGTGCCAGCAGTTACGGTCGGGGCTATGGCTACACCTTC. It yields the protein CASSYGRGYGYTF.

In the case of this clone: The junction does not match germline at one end; this may be a read error. The chain couples TRBV4-1 to TRBJ1-2, with 7 bases that match TRBD1. Germline lookup yields CDR1 MGHRA and CDR2 YSYEKL. The CDR3 sequence is 14 residues long. CDR3 sequence reads: CASSQEQQGRGLAF. The CDR3 DNA reads TGCGCCAGCAGCCAAGAGCAACAGGGAAGGGGGCTAGCCTTC.

This chain links TRBV5-1 with TRBJ1-1, with TRBD1 matching 8 bases. This CDR3 spans 14 amino acids. Unmatched junction bases numbered 7, after V lost 5 bases and J lost 4 bases. Germline CDR1 and CDR2: SGHRS and YFSETQ. The CDR3 nucleotides are TGCGCCAGCAGTCCCCAGGGGGCTGGCACTGAAGCTTTCTTT. Residues: CASSPQGAGTEAFF.

This clone came up a few times. This sequence joins TRBV12-3 or TRBV12-4 and TRBJ2-7; D possibly corresponds to TRBD2 (6 bases). The CDR3 extends over 13 amino acids. The V end lost 6 bases, the J end lost 7 bases, and 16 bases lay between the germline ends. The CDR3 bases are TGTGCCAGCAGAAATAGGGAGGTGGGGGAGCAGTACTTC. Its translation is CASRNREVGEQYF.

The chain has TRBV5-1 and TRBJ2-5; 7 bases are shared with TRBD2. The germline gives CDR1 SGHRS, CDR2 YFSETQ. After removal of 7 bases from V and 3 bases from J, the junction contained 21 bases not matched to a gene. CDR3 length: 18 amino acids. CDR3 in DNA: TGCGCCAGCCTCCTAGCGGCCAAGAGGAAGGGGATAGAAGAGACCCAGTACTTC. Translation: CASLLAAKRKGIEETQYF.

The chain recombines TRBV28 with TRBJ1-2; 7 nucleotides line up with TRBD1. The germline gives CDR1 MDHEN, CDR2 SYDVKM. The CDR3 extends over 14 amino acids. With 1 base clipped from V and 4 bases from J, the junction kept 3 bases outside the gene matches. CDR3 nucleotides: TGTGCCAGCAGTTTATCGGACAGGTTCTATGGCTACACCTTC. Protein product: CASSLSDRFYGYTF.

The V call is TRBV19, the J call TRBJ2-2; 12 nucleotides line up with TRBD2. J was trimmed by 0 bases and V by 8 bases; bases with no gene match: 4. CDR1 is LNHDA and CDR2 is SQIVND in the germline V gene (reference sequence). This CDR3 has 16 amino acids. The CDR3 loop reads CASGLAGGPNTGELFF. DNA for the CDR3: TGTGCCAGTGGGCTAGCGGGAGGGCCGAACACCGGGGAGCTGTTTTTT.

The chain joins TRBV6-5 to TRBJ1-1; D might be TRBD1 (5 bases). With 6 bases removed from V and 0 bases from J, the gap between germline ends came to 11 bases. CDR1 is MNHEY, CDR2 SVGAGI, per germline. This CDR3 is built from 14 residues. The CDR3 region is CASSLGGVNTEAFF. As DNA, the CDR3 is TGTGCCAGCAGCCTGGGGGGGGTGAACACTGAAGCTTTCTTT.

The chain has TRBV7-9 and TRBJ2-7; possibly TRBD1 or TRBD2 for D (6 bases each). The CDR3 spans 15 residues. V was trimmed by 4 bases and J by 5 bases, leaving 18 bases between them. CDR1 is SEHNR, CDR2 FQNEAQ, per germline (reference sequence). Here the CDR3 DNA reads TGTGCCAGCAGCTCGGCGGGACACCTCAGGGACGAGCAGTACTTC. Translation gives CASSSAGHLRDEQYF.

The V call is TRBV6-5, the J call TRBJ2-2, with 8 bases lining up with TRBD1. This CDR3 has 15 amino acids. Trimming at V came to 6 bases and at J to 6 bases, leaving 9 bases not matched to a gene. The germline V gene encodes CDR1 MNHEY and CDR2 SVGAGI. The CDR3 sequence: CASRGAGGSAGELFF. The CDR3 nucleotides read TGTGCCAGCAGGGGGGCAGGGGGCTCGGCCGGGGAGCTGTTTTTT.

This clone appeared once. The chain is built from TRBV5-1 and TRBJ1-2, with no clear D. Germline loops: CDR1 SGHRS, CDR2 YFSETQ. CDR3 length: 12 residues. Trimming pared 0 bases from V and 6 bases from J, leaving 6 bases between. CDR3 sequence: CASSLARDGYTF. The CDR3 bases are TGCGCCAGCAGCTTGGCCCGGGATGGCTACACCTTC.

The chain is built from TRBV21-1 and TRBJ1-1; the tabulated D call, TRBD1, remains unverified against the DNA. TRBV21-1 is flagged as a pseudogene. The CDR3 consists of 19 residues. The CDR3 nucleotides read TGTGCCAGCAGCAAGCCAAAGATCGGACAGGGGGCGGACGACACTGAAGCTTTCTTT. Encoded protein: CASSKPKIGQGADDTEAFF.

The chain carries TRBV19 and TRBJ1-4; a possible D gene is TRBD1 (6 bases). The CDR3 length is 14 residues. The germline V gene has CDR1 LNHDA and CDR2 SQIVND (reference sequence). The V end lost 5 bases, the J end lost 6 bases, and 13 bases lay between the germline ends. The CDR3 sequence: CASSRKGGDEKLFF. CDR3 nucleotides: TGTGCCAGTAGTCGGAAAGGGGGAGATGAAAAACTGTTTTTT.

This sequence joins TRBV7-2 and TRBJ2-3; a possible D gene is TRBD2 (6 bases). Germline V CDR1 and CDR2: SGHTA, FQGNSA. The CDR3 extends over 16 amino acids. With 1 base removed from V and 0 bases from J, the gap between germline ends came to 11 bases. For the CDR3, the DNA is TGTGCCAGCAGCTTAGTGACGGGAGCTAGCACAGATACGCAGTATTTT. Protein product: CASSLVTGASTDTQYF.

By share, this clone counts as medium-sized (0.01 to 0.1%). V and J are TRBV18 and TRBJ1-5; 9 bases fit TRBD1. The CDR3 is made up of 15 amino acids. Germline values: CDR1 KGHSH, CDR2 LQKENI. Trimming at V came to 5 bases and at J to 6 bases, leaving 8 bases not matched to a gene. The CDR3 sequence: CASSSITGGSQPQHF. The CDR3 DNA reads as TGTGCCAGCTCATCGATTACAGGGGGCAGTCAGCCCCAGCATTTT. The whole variable domain, remainder taken from reference TRBV18 and TRBJ1-5, is NAGVMQNPRHLVRRRGQEARLRCSPMKGHSHVYWYRQLPEEGLKFMVYLQKENIIDESGMPKERFSAEFPKEGPSILRIQQVVRGDSAAYFCASSSITGGSQPQHFGDGTRLSIL.

CDR3 region: CASSITGSSATQETQYF. Here the CDR3 DNA reads TGCGCCAGCAGTATCACAGGGAGTAGCGCGACCCAAGAGACCCAGTACTTC. The V and J genes are TRBV23-1 and TRBJ2-5, with a tentative D call TRBD1 (6 bases). Being an ORF, TRBV23-1 has a function that is uncertain. This CDR3 has 17 amino acids. The V end lost 5 bases, the J end lost 1 base, and 20 bases lay between the germline ends.

This chain joins TRBV6-2 or TRBV6-3 and TRBJ1-2; D possibly corresponds to TRBD1 (5 bases). CDR1 MNHEY and CDR2 SVGEGT come from the germline V gene. V was shortened by 2 bases and J by 3 bases, with 13 bases between the two germline ends. This CDR3 contains 15 residues. The CDR3 DNA reads TGTGCCAGCAGTTACCTGGCGGGGGTAGACTATGGCTACACCTTC. Translation: CASSYLAGVDYGYTF.

The gene calls are TRBV4-3 and TRBJ1-2; D might be TRBD1 (6 bases). The ends were cut back, 6 bases at V and 7 bases at J, with 12 bases in the middle. The CDR3 is 12 residues long. Germline loops: CDR1 LGHNA, CDR2 YSLEER. DNA for the CDR3: TGCGCCAGCAGTCGAGGGGGGGGTGGCTACACCTTC. This gives the protein CASSRGGGGYTF.

The V and J genes are TRBV2 and TRBJ2-5; D is perhaps TRBD1 or TRBD2 (5 bases each). Germline CDR1 is SNHLY and CDR2 is FYNNEI. This CDR3 comprises 13 residues. The germline V and J ends were trimmed by 8 bases and 5 bases, with 15 bases remaining between them. CDR3 sequence: CASRMRQRETQYF. CDR3 DNA sequence: TGTGCCAGCCGAATGAGACAGCGGGAGACCCAGTACTTC.

In this sample, this clone turned up a few times. V gene TRBV5-1 combines with J gene TRBJ1-2, with 9 bases that match TRBD1. This CDR3 has 17 residues. Germline-derived CDR1 and CDR2 are SGHRS and YFSETQ. Trimming at V came to 4 bases and at J to 1 base, leaving 11 bases not matched to a gene. CDR3 amino acids: CASSGRTGALSNYGYTF. CDR3 coding DNA: TGCGCCAGCAGCGGACGGACAGGGGCGCTCAGTAACTATGGCTACACCTTC.

The chain employs TRBV9 and TRBJ2-3, with 10 bases matching TRBD1. With V trimmed by 6 bases and J by 2 bases, 9 bases remained unmatched. This CDR3 is built from 16 residues. The germline gives CDR1 SGDLS, CDR2 YYNGEE. The DNA for the CDR3 is TGTGCCAGCACCTGGGGACAGGGGACCTCCACAGATACGCAGTATTTT. Protein sequence: CASTWGQGTSTDTQYF.

The gene calls are TRBV27 and TRBJ1-2; 9 bases are shared with TRBD1. Germline V gene lookup returns CDR1 MNHEY and CDR2 SMNVEV (reference sequence). The CDR3 is made up of 14 amino acids. After removal of 3 bases from V and 5 bases from J, the junction contained 4 bases not matched to a gene. The CDR3 protein is CASSLGQGWYGYTF. The CDR3 coding sequence is TGTGCCAGCAGTTTGGGACAGGGCTGGTATGGCTACACCTTC.